This T cell receptor (beta chain) came from a study of PD-1 blockade in classical Hodgkin lymphoma. General study findings and limits: Whatever underlies the repertoire differences (possibly disease activity or prior therapy) remains undefined.

The count of this clone is one. Its antigen is not known. Time point reported: cycle 4 day 1 (C4D1), after six to seven weeks of nivolumab. In every patient, relapse followed autologous stem cell transplantation, while exposure to brentuximab vedotin differed. Data came from immunoSEQ multiplex PCR; TCRdb stores just in-frame clones and leaves some out. The table has approximately 89,000 clones, approximately 86% seen once. V trimming: 9 bases; J trimming: 2 bases; junction bases outside the gene matches: 4. This CDR3 is 14 amino acids long. Germline V gene data show CDR1 as ENHRY and CDR2 as SYGVKD. The source was peripheral blood mononuclear cells (PBMCs), collected before the fourth cycle of nivolumab. J is TRBJ2-7 and V is TRBV10-3; 13 bases map to TRBD2. The origin of this receptor is a human donor with classical Hodgkin lymphoma. For the CDR3, the DNA is TGTGCCATAGCACTAGCGGGAGGGCCCTACGAGCAGTACTTC. As protein: CAIALAGGPYEQYF.